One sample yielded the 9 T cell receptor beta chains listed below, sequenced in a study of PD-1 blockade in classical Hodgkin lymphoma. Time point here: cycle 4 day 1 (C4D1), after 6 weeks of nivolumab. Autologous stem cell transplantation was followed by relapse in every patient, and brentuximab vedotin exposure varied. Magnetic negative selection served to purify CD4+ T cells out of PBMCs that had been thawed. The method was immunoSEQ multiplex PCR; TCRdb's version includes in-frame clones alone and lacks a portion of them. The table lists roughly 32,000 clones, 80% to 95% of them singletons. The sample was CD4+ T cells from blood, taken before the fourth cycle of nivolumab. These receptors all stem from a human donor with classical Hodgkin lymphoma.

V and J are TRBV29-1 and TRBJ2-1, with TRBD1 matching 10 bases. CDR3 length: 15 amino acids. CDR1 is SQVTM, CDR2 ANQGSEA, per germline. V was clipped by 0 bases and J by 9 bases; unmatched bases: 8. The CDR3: CSVEDWTGGRPEQFF. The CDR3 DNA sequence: TGCAGCGTTGAAGATTGGACAGGGGGACGTCCTGAGCAGTTCTTC.

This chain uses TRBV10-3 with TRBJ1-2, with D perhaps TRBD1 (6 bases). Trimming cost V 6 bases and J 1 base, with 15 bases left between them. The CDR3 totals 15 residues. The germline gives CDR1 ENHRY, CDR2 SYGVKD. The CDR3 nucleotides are TGTGCCATCAGAGGAAACAGGGTCTTTAACTATGGCTACACCTTC. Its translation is CAIRGNRVFNYGYTF.

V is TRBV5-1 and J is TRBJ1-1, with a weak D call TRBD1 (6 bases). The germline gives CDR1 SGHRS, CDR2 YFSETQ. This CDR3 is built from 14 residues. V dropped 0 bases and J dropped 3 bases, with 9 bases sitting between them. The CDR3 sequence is CASSLGRQDTEAFF. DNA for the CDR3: TGCGCCAGCAGCTTGGGTCGACAGGACACTGAAGCTTTCTTT. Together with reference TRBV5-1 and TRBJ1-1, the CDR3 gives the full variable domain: KAGVTQTPRYLIKTRGQQVTLSCSPISGHRSVSWYQQTPGQGLQFLFEYFSETQRNKGNFPGRFSGRQFSNSRSEMNVSTLELGDSALYLCASSLGRQDTEAFFGQGTRLTVV.

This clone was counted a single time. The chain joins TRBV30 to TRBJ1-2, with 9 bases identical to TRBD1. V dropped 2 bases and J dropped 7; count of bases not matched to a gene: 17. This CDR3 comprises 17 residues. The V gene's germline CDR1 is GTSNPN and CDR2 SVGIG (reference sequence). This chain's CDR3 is CAWSFRGPGQGVGGYTF. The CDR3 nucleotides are TGTGCCTGGAGTTTTAGGGGACCGGGACAGGGTGTAGGTGGCTACACCTTC. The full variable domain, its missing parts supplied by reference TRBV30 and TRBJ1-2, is SQTIHQWPATLVQPVGSPLSLECTVEGTSNPNLYWYRQAAGRGLQLLFYSVGIGQISSEVPQNLSASRPQDRQFILSSKKLLLSDSGFYLCAWSFRGPGQGVGGYTFGSGTRLTVV.

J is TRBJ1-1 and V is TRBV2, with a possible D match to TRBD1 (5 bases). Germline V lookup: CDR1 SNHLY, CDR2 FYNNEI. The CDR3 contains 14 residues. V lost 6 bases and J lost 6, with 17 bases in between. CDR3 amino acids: CASRDKDSIAEAFF. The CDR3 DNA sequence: TGTGCCAGCAGGGATAAAGACAGTATAGCTGAAGCTTTCTTT. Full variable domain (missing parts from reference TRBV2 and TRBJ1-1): EPEVTQTPSHQVTQMGQEVILRCVPISNHLYFYWYRQILGQKVEFLVSFYNNEISEKSEIFDDQFSVERPDGSNFTLKIRSTKLEDSAMYFCASRDKDSIAEAFFGQGTRLTVV.

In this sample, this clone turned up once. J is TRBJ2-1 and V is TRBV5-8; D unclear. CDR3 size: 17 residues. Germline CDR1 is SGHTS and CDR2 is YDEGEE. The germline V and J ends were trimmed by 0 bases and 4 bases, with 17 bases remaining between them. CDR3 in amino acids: CASSLARLARLYNEQFF. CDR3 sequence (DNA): TGTGCCAGCAGCTTGGCTCGGCTGGCCCGATTATACAATGAGCAGTTCTTC.

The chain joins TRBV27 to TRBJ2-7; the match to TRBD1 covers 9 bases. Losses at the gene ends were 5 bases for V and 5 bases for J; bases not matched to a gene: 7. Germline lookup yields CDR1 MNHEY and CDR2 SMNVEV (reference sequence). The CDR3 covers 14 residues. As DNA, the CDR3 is TGTGCCAGCAGTGTCCGGGACAGGGACAACGAGCAGTACTTC. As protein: CASSVRDRDNEQYF.

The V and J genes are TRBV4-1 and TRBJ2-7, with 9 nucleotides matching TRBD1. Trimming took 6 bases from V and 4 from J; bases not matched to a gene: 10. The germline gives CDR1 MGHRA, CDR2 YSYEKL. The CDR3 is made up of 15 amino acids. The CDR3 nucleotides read TGCGCCAGCAGTCATCCCGGGACAGGGCTGTACGAGCAGTACTTC. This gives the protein CASSHPGTGLYEQYF.

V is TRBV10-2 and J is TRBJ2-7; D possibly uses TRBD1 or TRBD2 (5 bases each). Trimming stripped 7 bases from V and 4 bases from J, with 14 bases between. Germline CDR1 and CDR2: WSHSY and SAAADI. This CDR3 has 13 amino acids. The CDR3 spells CASNLGPEYEQYF. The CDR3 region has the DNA TGCGCCAGCAATCTGGGACCAGAGTACGAGCAGTACTTC.